This record covers a single T cell receptor (beta chain). Data came from immunoSEQ multiplex PCR; TCRdb stores just in-frame clones and leaves some out. This sample carries about 15,000 clones, over 60% of them seen once, and the ten largest clones take more than 13%. The data belong to a study of somatic mutations in cytotoxic T cells in rheumatoid arthritis. In the study overall: Blood samples of about 29 ml were drawn from patients (in EDTA) right after diagnosis and before any treatment.

CD4+ and CD8+ cells were isolated by positive magnetic bead selection, with purity checked by flow cytometry. Sequences were obtained from CD8+ T cells sorted from blood. This receptor was taken from an adult with rheumatoid arthritis.

CDR3 loop: CASSPLGGGLTGELFF. As DNA, the CDR3 is TGTGCCAGCAGTCCTTTGGGGGGGGGCCTCACCGGGGAGCTGTTTTTT. The gene calls are TRBV27 and TRBJ2-2; D is possibly TRBD2 (7 bases). V was shortened by 5 bases and J by 4 bases, with 17 bases between the two germline ends. Germline V gives CDR1 MNHEY, CDR2 SMNVEV (reference sequence). The CDR3 sequence is 16 residues long.